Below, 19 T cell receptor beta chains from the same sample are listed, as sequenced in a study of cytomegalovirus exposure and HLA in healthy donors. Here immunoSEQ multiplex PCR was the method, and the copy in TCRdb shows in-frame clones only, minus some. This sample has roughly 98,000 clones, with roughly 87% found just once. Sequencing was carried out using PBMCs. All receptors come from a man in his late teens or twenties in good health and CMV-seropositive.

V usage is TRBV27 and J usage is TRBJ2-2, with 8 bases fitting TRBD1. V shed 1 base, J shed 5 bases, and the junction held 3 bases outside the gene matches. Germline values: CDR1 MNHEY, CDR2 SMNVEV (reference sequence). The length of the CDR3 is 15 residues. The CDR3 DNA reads TGTGCCAGCAGTTTATGGCAGGGGGCTACCGGGGAGCTGTTTTTT. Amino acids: CASSLWQGATGELFF.

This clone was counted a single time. The DNA of the CDR3 is TGTGCCAGCAGTTTACCGGGTCCCACCTCCAATGAGCAGTTCTTC. This translates into CASSLPGPTSNEQFF. V is TRBV28 and J is TRBJ2-1, with D unclear. The CDR3 loop spans 15 amino acids. Deletions cut 2 bases from V and 6 bases from J, with 14 bases between. Germline CDR1 is MDHEN and CDR2 is SYDVKM.

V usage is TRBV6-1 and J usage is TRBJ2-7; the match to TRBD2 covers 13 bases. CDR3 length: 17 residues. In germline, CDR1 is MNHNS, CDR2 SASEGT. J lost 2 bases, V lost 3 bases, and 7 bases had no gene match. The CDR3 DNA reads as TGTGCCAGCAGTGACCGGCTTGGGACTAGCGGGACCTACGAGCAGTACTTC. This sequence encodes CASSDRLGTSGTYEQYF.

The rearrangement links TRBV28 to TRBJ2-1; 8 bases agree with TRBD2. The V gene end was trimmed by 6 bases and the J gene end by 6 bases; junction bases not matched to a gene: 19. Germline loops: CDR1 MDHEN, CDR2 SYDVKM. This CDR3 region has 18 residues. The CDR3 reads CASRDAHVAGRQGNEQFF. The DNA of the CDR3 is TGTGCCAGCAGGGACGCTCACGTAGCGGGAAGGCAGGGCAATGAGCAGTTCTTC.

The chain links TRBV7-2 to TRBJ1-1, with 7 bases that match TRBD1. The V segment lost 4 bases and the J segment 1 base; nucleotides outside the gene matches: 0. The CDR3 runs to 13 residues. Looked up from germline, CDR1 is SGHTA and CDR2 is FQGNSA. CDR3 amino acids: CASSWTGNTEAFF. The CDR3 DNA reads TGTGCCAGCAGCTGGACAGGGAACACTGAAGCTTTCTTT.

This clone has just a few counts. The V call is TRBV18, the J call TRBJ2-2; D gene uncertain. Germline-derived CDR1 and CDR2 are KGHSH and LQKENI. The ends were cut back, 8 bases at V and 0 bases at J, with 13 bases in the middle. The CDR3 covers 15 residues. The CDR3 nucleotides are TGTGCCAGCCAAATCCAGGTCGCGAACACCGGGGAGCTGTTTTTT. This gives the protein CASQIQVANTGELFF.

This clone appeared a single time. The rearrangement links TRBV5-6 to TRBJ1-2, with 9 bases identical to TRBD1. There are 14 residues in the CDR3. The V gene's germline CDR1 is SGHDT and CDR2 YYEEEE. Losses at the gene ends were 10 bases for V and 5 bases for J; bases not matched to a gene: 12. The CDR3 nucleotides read TGTGCCTCCCTCCGACAGGGGGAAGGGTATGGCTACACCTTC. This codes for CASLRQGEGYGYTF.

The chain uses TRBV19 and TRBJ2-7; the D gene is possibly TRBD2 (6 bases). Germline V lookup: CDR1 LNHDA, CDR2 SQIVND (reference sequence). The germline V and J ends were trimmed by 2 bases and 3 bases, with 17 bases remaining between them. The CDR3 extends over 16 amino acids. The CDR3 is CASSIIADPPIYEQYF. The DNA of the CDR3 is TGTGCCAGTAGTATAATAGCGGACCCACCTATCTACGAGCAGTACTTC.

The CDR3 coding sequence is TGTGCCAGCAGCCCCCGCCCCCCCTGGCTACAGTATGGGGAGCTGTTTTTT. It specifies CASSPRPPWLQYGELFF. The chain employs TRBV7-3 and TRBJ2-2; D is ambiguous. CDR1 is SGHTA, CDR2 FQGTGA, per germline. This CDR3 is 17 amino acids long. Trimming removed 5 bases from V and 8 bases from J, with 24 bases in between.

The CDR3 region has the DNA TGTGCCAGCAGCTTAGATCCAGCGGGAGTGATCGAGCAGTACTTC. Its protein product is CASSLDPAGVIEQYF. This chain joins TRBV11-3 and TRBJ2-7; 8 positions agree with TRBD2. CDR3 length: 15 residues. The junction had 7 bases not matched to a gene; V was cut back by 0 bases and J by 6 bases. Germline lookup yields CDR1 SGHNT and CDR2 YENEEA.

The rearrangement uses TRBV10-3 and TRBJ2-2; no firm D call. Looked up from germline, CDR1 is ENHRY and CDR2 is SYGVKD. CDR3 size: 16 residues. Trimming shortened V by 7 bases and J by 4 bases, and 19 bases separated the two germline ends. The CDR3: CAITDVAADPTGELFF. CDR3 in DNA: TGTGCCATCACCGACGTAGCCGCGGATCCCACCGGGGAGCTGTTTTTT.

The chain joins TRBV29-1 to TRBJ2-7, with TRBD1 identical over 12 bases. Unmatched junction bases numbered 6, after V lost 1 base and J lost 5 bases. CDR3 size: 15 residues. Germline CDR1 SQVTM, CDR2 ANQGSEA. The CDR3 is CSVEAGTGGLDEQYF. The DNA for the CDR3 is TGCAGCGTTGAAGCCGGGACAGGGGGCTTGGACGAGCAGTACTTC.

CDR3: CATSGQFFETQYF. The CDR3 DNA is TGTGCCACCAGCGGACAATTTTTCGAGACCCAGTACTTC. This chain links TRBV15 with TRBJ2-5; TRBD1 is a possible D gene (5 bases). CDR1 and CDR2 (germline): LNHNV, YYDKDF (reference sequence). CDR3 length: 13 amino acids. The V gene lost 5 bases and the J gene lost 5 bases, with 12 bases spanning the gap.

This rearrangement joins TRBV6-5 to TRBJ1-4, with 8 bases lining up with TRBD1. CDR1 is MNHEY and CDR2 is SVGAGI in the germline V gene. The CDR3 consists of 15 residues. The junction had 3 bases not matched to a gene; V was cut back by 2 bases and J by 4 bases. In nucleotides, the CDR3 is TGTGCCAGCAGTTACACGACAGGGGATAATGAAAAACTGTTTTTT. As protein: CASSYTTGDNEKLFF.

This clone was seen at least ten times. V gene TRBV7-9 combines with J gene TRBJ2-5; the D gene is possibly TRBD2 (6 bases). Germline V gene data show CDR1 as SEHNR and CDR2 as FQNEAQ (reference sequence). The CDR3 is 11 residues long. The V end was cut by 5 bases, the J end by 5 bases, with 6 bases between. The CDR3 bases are TGTGCCAGCAGCCGGGGGGAGACCCAGTACTTC. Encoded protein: CASSRGETQYF.

In DNA form, the CDR3 reads TGTGCCAGCAGCCTCGGACAGGGGGCTTGGCAGCCCCAGCATTTT. Translation: CASSLGQGAWQPQHF. The chain is built from TRBV5-8 and TRBJ1-5, with 11 bases that match TRBD1. V was clipped by 4 bases and J by 7 bases; unmatched bases: 7. The CDR3 extends over 15 amino acids. Germline V gene lookup returns CDR1 SGHTS and CDR2 YDEGEE.

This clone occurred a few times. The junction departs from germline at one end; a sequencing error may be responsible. The CDR3 DNA follows: TGTGCCAGCAGCTTAGGTTGGCGCGGGGGGTCCTCCAATGAGCAGTTCTTC. Protein: CASSLGWRGGSSNEQFF. The chain carries TRBV7-8 and TRBJ2-1; TRBD2 matches at 8 bases. CDR1 and CDR2 from the germline V gene are SGHVS and FQNEAQ. The CDR3 covers 17 residues. The variable domain in full, completed from reference TRBV7-8 and TRBJ2-1, reads GAGVSQSPRYKVAKRGQDVALRCDPISGHVSLFWYQQALGQGPEFLTYFQNEAQLDKSGLPSDRFFAERPEGSVSTLKIQRTQQEDSAVYLCASSLGWRGGSSNEQFFGPGTRLTVL.

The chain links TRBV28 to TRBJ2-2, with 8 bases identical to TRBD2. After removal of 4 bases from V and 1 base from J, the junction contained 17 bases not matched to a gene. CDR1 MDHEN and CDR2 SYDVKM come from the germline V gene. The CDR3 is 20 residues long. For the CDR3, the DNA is TGTGCCAGCAGTTCCCTAGCGGGTAAACCACCTAGAAGGAACACCGGGGAGCTGTTTTTT. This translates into CASSSLAGKPPRRNTGELFF.

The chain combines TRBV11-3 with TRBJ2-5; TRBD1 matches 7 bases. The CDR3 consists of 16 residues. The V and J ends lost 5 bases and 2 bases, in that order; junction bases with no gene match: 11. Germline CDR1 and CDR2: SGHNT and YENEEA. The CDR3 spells CASSPTFGTAQETQYF. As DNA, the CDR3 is TGTGCCAGCAGCCCGACTTTCGGGACAGCACAAGAGACCCAGTACTTC.